The TCR beta chain under discussion was sequenced for a study of regulatory T cells in long-lasting Graves disease. Library construction for TCR beta used iRepertoire HTBI primers and Arm-PCR of CDR3 regions. TCRdb redid the calling of the multiplex PCR reads with MiXCR, one entry per CDR3 protein. The sample has hundreds of thousands of distinct CDR3 sequences; approximately 15% are singletons. Described time point: newly diagnosed GD, antithyroid drugs for less than 3 months. Extracted RNA from PBMCs served as the source of the TCR library. With 6 bases removed from V and 5 bases from J, the gap between germline ends came to 22 bases. CDR3 length equals 16 residues. CDR1 and CDR2 from the germline V gene are SGHTA and FQGNSA. This clonotype has a count of ten or more. The data also belong to a second study, concerning T cells in Graves' hyperthyroidism and ophthalmopathy. That report adds: TCR CDR3 regions were first amplified by RT-PCR with HTBI primers. Prediction of ophthalmopathy progression came a median approximately 6 months pre-onset.

The origin of this receptor is a woman aged 35 to 49 with Graves disease. Sequenced here: peripheral blood mononuclear cells (PBMCs), sampled at new diagnosis, from a patient treated with antithyroid drugs. The chain employs TRBV7-2 and TRBJ1-2; D ambiguous. The CDR3 spells CASSSSHVRPTYGYTF. The CDR3 bases are TGTGCCAGCAGTTCAAGCCACGTACGGCCAACTTATGGCTACACCTTC.